The source of this TCR beta chain is a study of blood T cell repertoires in COVID-19. About the study: Samples representing acute and convalescent COVID-19 were sourced from the United States, Italy and Spain. From T cells, B-cell-depleted T cells, or PBMCs came the material, which was cDNA or gDNA.

Original analysis: Reference gene primer amplification in the assay estimated nucleated cell counts. Generated by immunoSEQ multiplex PCR, the TCRdb table keeps only in-frame clones and is missing some. That table is the source of V, J and clone size, and D and trimming were worked out from the DNA. The sample records 180,000 or so clones, more than 70% being singletons. The clonotype originates from a man younger than 35 with active or convalescent COVID-19. The sequenced sample consisted of peripheral blood.

The CDR3 bases are TGTGCCAGCTCACCCCGGACAGGAGGTTCCCACGAGCAGTACTTC. It encodes CASSPRTGGSHEQYF. The chain is built from TRBV18 and TRBJ2-7, with 7 bases fitting TRBD1. The CDR3 is made up of 15 amino acids. Germline V gene sequence: CDR1 KGHSH, CDR2 LQKENI. Trimming took 3 bases from V and 5 from J; bases not matched to a gene: 10.